Listed here are 16 T cell receptor beta chains from one sample, sequenced in a study of blood T cell repertoires in COVID-19 (dated by TCRdb to the early 2020s). The library came from the immunoSEQ multiplex PCR assay. This is the immuneACCESS table as TCRdb keeps it, with only in-frame sequences that have V and J called. A part of the clones is gone; compared with another copy, unresolved V genes explain less than half, and the rest is unexplained. The sample data list approximately 230,000 clones, and about 80% of these were observed just once. Together, the top ten hold about 10% of the sample. The material sequenced was peripheral blood. Every receptor here comes from a man older than 75 with acute or convalescent COVID-19.

This clone was seen only once. The gene calls are TRBV19 and TRBJ2-1; D gene unclear. The germline CDR1 and CDR2 sequences are LNHDA and SQIVND (reference sequence). The V end lost 5 bases, the J end lost 7 bases, and 6 bases lay between the germline ends. This CDR3 has 11 amino acids. CDR3 sequence (DNA): TGTGCCAGTAGTCACCTAAATGAGCAGTTCTTC. Translation: CASSHLNEQFF.

V usage is TRBV5-8 and J usage is TRBJ2-7; no clear D gene. The V gene lost 0 bases and the J gene lost 3 bases, with 7 bases spanning the gap. The CDR3 consists of 13 residues. Germline CDR1 reads SGHTS; CDR2 reads YDEGEE. As DNA, the CDR3 is TGTGCCAGCAGCTTGGCCGGGTTCTACGAGCAGTACTTC. This sequence encodes CASSLAGFYEQYF.

This chain uses TRBV6-5 with TRBJ2-3, with TRBD1 identical over 7 bases. The ends lost 6 bases at V and 4 bases at J; junction bases unmatched: 10. This CDR3 has 15 amino acids. CDR1 and CDR2 (germline): MNHEY, SVGAGI. The CDR3 spells CASSLTGWKADTQYF. The CDR3 region has the DNA TGTGCCAGCAGCCTGACAGGGTGGAAGGCAGATACGCAGTATTTT.

This clone was seen more than once but under ten times. The rearrangement joins TRBV19 to TRBJ1-2; D is undetermined. Germline lookup yields CDR1 LNHDA and CDR2 SQIVND (reference sequence). This CDR3 is 16 amino acids long. Trimming took 6 bases from V and 3 from J, leaving 20 bases between them. The CDR3 reads CASSPLQRAWDYGYTF. The CDR3 DNA sequence: TGTGCCAGTAGCCCCCTCCAGAGGGCCTGGGACTATGGCTACACCTTC.

This clone appeared a single time. The genes are TRBV2 and TRBJ1-5; D remains unclear. The germline V gene has CDR1 SNHLY and CDR2 FYNNEI. The V gene lost 3 bases and the J gene lost 4 bases, with 4 bases spanning the gap. The length of the CDR3 is 12 residues. The CDR3 DNA sequence: TGTGCCAGCAGTGACCGGAATCAGCCCCAGCATTTT. Its translation is CASSDRNQPQHF.

This clone has only a few counts. This chain uses TRBV5-1 with TRBJ1-2; no firm D call. V gave up 0 bases and J gave up 1 base, with 13 bases separating them. Germline values: CDR1 SGHRS, CDR2 YFSETQ. The CDR3 is 16 amino acids. The CDR3 loop reads CASSLAAGLLNYGYTF. As DNA, the CDR3 is TGCGCCAGCAGCTTGGCGGCAGGCTTACTTAACTATGGCTACACCTTC.

The chain has TRBV6-6 and TRBJ2-1; 8 nucleotides line up with TRBD2. The CDR3 extends over 16 amino acids. In germline, CDR1 is MNHNY, CDR2 SVGAGI (reference sequence). The V segment lost 5 bases and the J segment 10 bases; nucleotides outside the gene matches: 16. CDR3 nucleotides: TGTGCCAGCAGTCGAGTGGGTAGCGGGGCGGCCGTGGAGCAGTTCTTC. Its protein is CASSRVGSGAAVEQFF.

In this sample, this clone turned up once. V and J are TRBV28 and TRBJ2-7; TRBD1 matches 9 bases. Losses at the gene ends were 2 bases for V and 4 bases for J; bases not matched to a gene: 12. The germline V gene has CDR1 MDHEN and CDR2 SYDVKM. This CDR3 has 17 amino acids. The CDR3 spells CASSLPGIGTGIYEQYF. CDR3 nucleotide sequence: TGTGCCAGCAGTTTACCCGGAATTGGGACAGGGATATACGAGCAGTACTTC.

This chain joins TRBV2 and TRBJ1-5, with D unresolved. The germline gives CDR1 SNHLY, CDR2 FYNNEI. Trimming cost V 7 bases and J 4 bases, with 17 bases left between them. This CDR3 contains 15 residues. The CDR3 loop reads CASTPARSLNQPQHF. CDR3 in DNA: TGTGCCAGCACGCCGGCCAGGTCTCTGAATCAGCCCCAGCATTTT. Based on the CDR3 plus reference TRBV2 and TRBJ1-5, the full variable domain is EPEVTQTPSHQVTQMGQEVILRCVPISNHLYFYWYRQILGQKVEFLVSFYNNEISEKSEIFDDQFSVERPDGSNFTLKIRSTKLEDSAMYFCASTPARSLNQPQHFGDGTRLSIL.

The gene calls are TRBV19 and TRBJ2-3; the D gene is possibly TRBD2 (7 bases). The germline V gene encodes CDR1 LNHDA and CDR2 SQIVND (reference sequence). This CDR3 has 16 residues. Trimming pared 8 bases from V and 1 base from J, leaving 19 bases between. The CDR3 bases are TGTGCCAGTTCGAGGGCGGGGGCGGTTGGCACAGATACGCAGTATTTT. Translating it yields CASSRAGAVGTDTQYF.

The chain carries TRBV4-2 and TRBJ2-2; the match to TRBD2 covers 7 bases. V was clipped by 5 bases and J by 3 bases; unmatched bases: 9. The CDR3 contains 16 residues. Germline V CDR1 and CDR2: LGHNA, YNFKEQ. The CDR3 here is CASSDGGAGYTGELFF. CDR3 coding DNA: TGTGCCAGCAGCGACGGGGGAGCGGGGTACACCGGGGAGCTGTTTTTT.

The V call is TRBV5-4, the J call TRBJ2-5; unclear D gene. Trimming stripped 1 base from V and 2 bases from J, with 9 bases between. The CDR3 consists of 14 residues. CDR1 SGHNT and CDR2 YYREEE come from the germline V gene (reference sequence). CDR3 nucleotides: TGTGCCAGCAGCTTGTGGGCAGAACAAGAGACCCAGTACTTC. Its protein product is CASSLWAEQETQYF.

Worth noting for this clone: The identical CDR3 is also encoded by other nucleotide sequences in the sample. The gene calls are TRBV3-1 (or the pseudogene TRBV3-2) and TRBJ1-6; TRBD1 matches 9 bases. CDR1 and CDR2 (germline): LGHDT, YNNKEL (reference sequence). V was pared by 3 bases and J by 10 bases, with 4 bases of the junction left unmatched. The CDR3 contains 14 residues. The CDR3 DNA sequence: TGTGCCAGCAGCCAGGGACAGGGAGGATCACCCCTCCACTTT. This translates into CASSQGQGGSPLHF.

The rearrangement links TRBV24-1 to TRBJ2-5, with 9 bases matching TRBD1. The V gene end was trimmed by 3 bases and the J gene end by 4 bases; junction bases not matched to a gene: 5. CDR3 length equals 15 residues. Germline V gene sequence: CDR1 KGHDR, CDR2 SFDVKD. The CDR3 nucleotides read TGTGCCACCAGTGATCGGGACAGGGTGGGAGAGACCCAGTACTTC. Encoded protein: CATSDRDRVGETQYF.

This chain links TRBV9 with TRBJ1-2; no clear D gene. The CDR3 has 13 amino acids. V dropped 1 base and J dropped 6 bases, with 10 bases sitting between them. Germline assignment: CDR1 SGDLS and CDR2 YYNGEE. The CDR3 loop is CASSVNSLHGYTF. CDR3 nucleotides: TGTGCCAGCAGCGTAAACAGCCTACATGGCTACACCTTC.

The table lists this clone with a few counts. The rearrangement joins TRBV5-1 to TRBJ2-7, with TRBD2 matching over 9 bases. The CDR3 runs 14 residues. V shed 4 bases, J shed 2 bases, and the junction held 4 bases outside the gene matches. CDR1 is SGHRS and CDR2 is YFSETQ in the germline V gene. CDR3 sequence reads: CASSVLAGTYEQYF. The CDR3 region has the DNA TGCGCCAGCAGCGTGCTAGCGGGAACCTACGAGCAGTACTTC. The complete variable domain, with remaining parts taken from reference TRBV5-1 and TRBJ2-7, reads KAGVTQTPRYLIKTRGQQVTLSCSPISGHRSVSWYQQTPGQGLQFLFEYFSETQRNKGNFPGRFSGRQFSNSRSEMNVSTLELGDSALYLCASSVLAGTYEQYFGPGTRLTVT.